A selection of T cell receptor beta chains follows, all from one sample in a study of cytomegalovirus exposure and HLA in healthy donors. Generated by immunoSEQ multiplex PCR, the TCRdb table keeps only in-frame clones and is missing some. The sample has under 250,000 clones, under 95% seen once. The specimen was PBMCs. The receptor source for this set is a woman younger than 35 in good health and CMV-seronegative. The CDR3 runs from the conserved cysteine through the conserved F or W. The D gene is left open where the match is weak. Rows give clone size only sometimes, using once, few, many, or a class for an expanded clone.

J gene | D gene | clone size | V gene | CDR3 DNA | CDR3 protein
TRBJ2-1 | . | once | TRBV5-1 | TGCGCCAGCAGCTTGGCACAGGGCAATGAGCAGTTCTTC | CASSLAQGNEQFF
TRBJ2-2 | TRBD2 | . | TRBV18 | TGTGCCAGCTTGGGACTAGTATGGACCGGGGAGCTGTTTTTT | CASLGLVWTGELFF
TRBJ2-3 | . | . | TRBV10-2 | TGCGCCAGCAGTGAAAAGCGGGTCGGCACAGATACGCAGTATTTT | CASSEKRVGTDTQYF
TRBJ2-7 | . | . | TRBV11-2 | TGTGCCAGCAGCTTATGGTCTACAGGGTTGGTCGAGCAGTACTTC | CASSLWSTGLVEQYF
TRBJ1-2 | . | . | TRBV6-1 | TGTGCCAGCAGTGAAGCGCCGGACAGTTTTAACTATGGCTACACCTTC | CASSEAPDSFNYGYTF
TRBJ2-5 | . | . | TRBV11-2 | TGTGCCAGCAGCCAAAGGACAGTGAGGGAGACCCAGTACTTC | CASSQRTVRETQYF
TRBJ1-2 | . | . | TRBV14 | TGTGCCAGCAGCCAAGCTCCTATTGGAGATGGCTACACCTTC | CASSQAPIGDGYTF
TRBJ2-7 | . | . | TRBV7-9 | TGTGCCAGCAGCTCACAGGGCCAGTTCAACGAGCAGTACTTC | CASSSQGQFNEQYF
TRBJ1-3 | . | . | TRBV2 | TGTGCCAGCAGAGAATTAGACCAGGGGTCAGGAAACACCATATATTTT | CASRELDQGSGNTIYF
TRBJ1-1 | . | . | TRBV6-1 | TGTGCCAGCATACAGCTTCAGAACACTGAAGCTTTCTTT | CASIQLQNTEAFF
TRBJ2-2 | TRBD2 | . | TRBV5-6 | TGTGCCAGCAGAAGACTAGCGGGAGTTACCGGGGAGCTGTTTTTT | CASRRLAGVTGELFF
TRBJ1-1 | . | . | TRBV6-5 | TGTGCCAGCATCGTGCAGGGTGGGACTGAAGCTTTCTTT | CASIVQGGTEAFF
TRBJ1-5 | TRBD1 | few | TRBV28 | TGTGCCAGCAGTCCGGGACAGATGGAGAATCAGCCCCAGCATTTT | CASSPGQMENQPQHF
TRBJ2-7 | . | . | TRBV5-6 | TGTGCCAGCAGCTCAGTCGGCGGGGTTTGGTACGAGCAGTACTTC | CASSSVGGVWYEQYF
TRBJ2-2 | TRBD2 | . | TRBV27 | TGTGCCAGCAAGCGGGAGCTCACCGGGGAGCTGTTTTTT | CASKRELTGELFF
TRBJ2-3 | TRBD2 | . | TRBV2 | TGTGCCAGCAGGCCTCGGGGCGGGAGGGTGGATACGCAGTATTTT | CASRPRGGRVDTQYF
TRBJ1-2 | TRBD1 | . | TRBV6-5 | TGTGCCAGCAGTTCTACGGGACAGGGTCACTATGGCTACACCTTC | CASSSTGQGHYGYTF
TRBJ2-3 | TRBD2 | . | TRBV11-2 | TGTGCCAGCAGGCCAGCTAGCGGGGTCACAGATACGCAGTATTTT | CASRPASGVTDTQYF
TRBJ1-2 | TRBD1 | . | TRBV19 | TGTGCCAGTTCCGGGACAGGGGGCAATATGGGCTACACCTTC | CASSGTGGNMGYTF
TRBJ2-3 | TRBD2 | . | TRBV7-3 | TGTGCCAGCAGCCAAGGCCTAGCGGGGCTTAGCACAGATACGCAGTATTTT | CASSQGLAGLSTDTQYF
TRBJ2-2 | . | . | TRBV7-2 | TGTGCCAGCAGGCAGGATAGTCTCGCCGGGGAGCTGTTTTTT | CASRQDSLAGELFF
TRBJ1-3 | TRBD1 | . | TRBV2 | TGTGCCAGCGGGACAGACTCTGGAAACACCATATATTTT | CASGTDSGNTIYF
TRBJ1-1 | TRBD1 | . | TRBV27 | TGTGCCAGCAGTTCGACAGGGGTCCCTGAAGCTTTCTTT | CASSSTGVPEAFF
TRBJ2-3 | . | . | TRBV4-1 | TGCGCCAGCAGCGGTTCGGGAGAGACAGATACGCAGTATTTT | CASSGSGETDTQYF
TRBJ1-1 | TRBD1 | . | TRBV10-3 | TGTGCCATCAGTCCCGGGACAGGGGGCACTGAAGCTTTCTTT | CAISPGTGGTEAFF
TRBJ2-1 | TRBD2 | . | TRBV4-1 | TGCGCCAGCAGCCAACTGCCGGGGACTAGCGGTAACAATGAGCAGTTCTTC | CASSQLPGTSGNNEQFF